This T cell receptor beta chain stems from a study of CD8+CD57+ T cells in acquired aplastic anemia. Study-wide context: Sorting CD4+ and CD8+ cells gave DNA averaging approximately 3 ug.

The TCR beta profiling, which covered VDJ combination and CDR3 sequence, was carried out using genomic DNA as the template. TCRdb reanalysed the reads using MiXCR and keeps one entry per CDR3 protein. The sample includes 200,000 to 250,000 distinct CDR3 sequences, around three fifths seen only once; the top ten take under 60%. CD8+CD57+ cell expansion had been shown by flow cytometry in patients chosen for sequencing. Per germline, CDR1 SGHTA and CDR2 FQGNSA. V dropped 5 bases and J dropped 6 bases, with 20 bases sitting between them. This CDR3 region has 16 residues. Material for sequencing was sorted CD4+, CD8+, or CD8+CD57+ T cells (not recorded which) from PBMCs. The sequence was obtained from a human donor with aplastic anemia. This chain uses TRBV7-2 with TRBJ2-1; D not resolved. The CDR3 reads CASSTTGLNNINEQFF. As DNA, the CDR3 is TGTGCCAGCAGCACAACCGGGTTAAATAATATCAATGAGCAGTTCTTC.